What follows are 26 T cell receptor beta chains derived from one specimen sequenced in a study of shared clonotypes between healthy human individuals. Some clones are missing from TCRdb's copy, which holds only in-frame ones; the method was immunoSEQ multiplex PCR. The table lists around 1,000,000 clones, approximately 80% of them singletons, with roughly 0.83% in the top ten. Specimen: memory CD4+ T cells from PBMCs. The subset: CD45RA-negative fraction. These TCRs come from a man aged 18 to 30 in good health. Some clones in this sample may be carry-over from other donors' samples.

As concerns this clone: This same CDR3 is encoded by further DNA sequences in the sample. The V gene is TRBV5-1, the J gene TRBJ2-7; D not resolved. Germline CDR1 reads SGHRS; CDR2 reads YFSETQ. V shed 0 bases and J shed 4 bases, with 8 bases lying between them. This CDR3 is 13 amino acids long. This chain's CDR3 is CASSLGRSYEQYF. CDR3 nucleotides: TGCGCCAGCAGCTTGGGTCGGTCGTACGAGCAGTACTTC.

The chain has TRBV4-1 and TRBJ2-3; TRBD2 agrees at 10 bases. CDR3 size: 16 residues. Trimming removed 1 base from V and 5 bases from J; junction bases left unmatched: 6. The germline V gene encodes CDR1 MGHRA and CDR2 YSYEKL. DNA of the CDR3: TGCGCCAGCAGCCAAGGACACCTAGCGGGAGTAGATACGCAGTATTTT. Translating it yields CASSQGHLAGVDTQYF.

The chain uses TRBV28 and TRBJ2-3; 8 nucleotides match TRBD2. Germline V gives CDR1 MDHEN, CDR2 SYDVKM. CDR3 size: 14 residues. The junction had 6 bases not matched to a gene; V was cut back by 6 bases and J by 4 bases. CDR3 residues: CASRSGTSPDTQYF. The CDR3 nucleotides read TGTGCCAGCAGGTCCGGGACTAGTCCAGATACGCAGTATTTT.

This chain joins TRBV5-1 and TRBJ1-1; tentative D call: TRBD1 (6 bases). Germline loops: CDR1 SGHRS, CDR2 YFSETQ. The CDR3 contains 14 residues. V dropped 4 bases and J dropped 7 bases, with 17 bases sitting between them. CDR3 DNA: TGCGCCAGCAGCCCCTTGACAGGAGTCGGTGAAGCTTTCTTT. This codes for CASSPLTGVGEAFF.

The J gene is TRBJ1-3, the V gene TRBV25-1; tentatively, D is TRBD1 (5 bases). Deletions cut 10 bases from V and 0 bases from J, with 7 bases between. The length of the CDR3 is 12 residues. The germline CDR1 and CDR2 sequences are MGHDK and SYGVNS. CDR3 sequence reads: CATGTSGNTIYF. CDR3 in DNA: TGTGCCACCGGGACCTCTGGAAACACCATATATTTT.

This clone was found many times. The V call is TRBV11-3, the J call TRBJ2-5, with D possibly TRBD2 on 6 matching bases. This CDR3 contains 12 residues. The V end was cut by 5 bases, the J end by 5 bases, with 9 bases between. CDR1 and CDR2 from the germline V gene are SGHNT and YENEEA. The CDR3 loop is CASSEGGETQYF. The CDR3 region has the DNA TGTGCCAGCAGCGAGGGAGGCGAGACCCAGTACTTC.

The chain uses TRBV6-4 and TRBJ2-7, with 10 bases matching TRBD2. The CDR3 runs to 19 residues. The germline V gene has CDR1 MRHNA and CDR2 SNTAGT. Losses at the gene ends were 0 bases for V and 0 bases for J; bases not matched to a gene: 11. CDR3 amino acids: CASSDSNLAGVPSSYEQYF. The CDR3 nucleotides read TGTGCCAGCAGTGACTCGAACCTAGCGGGAGTCCCAAGCTCCTACGAGCAGTACTTC.

V and J are TRBV18 and TRBJ2-7, with D tentatively TRBD2 (6 bases). With 5 bases removed from V and 3 bases from J, the gap between germline ends came to 11 bases. The CDR3 is 13 amino acids. CDR1 and CDR2 from the germline V gene are KGHSH and LQKENI. Here the CDR3 reads CASSGGLNYEQYF. Here the CDR3 DNA reads TGTGCCAGCTCAGGGGGACTGAACTACGAGCAGTACTTC.

V gene TRBV21-1 combines with J gene TRBJ2-2; the table's TRBD2 call for D was not verified on the DNA. TRBV21-1 represents a pseudogene. The CDR3 has 9 residues. CDR3 loop: CPLLRELFF. The CDR3, as DNA: TGTCCCCTCCTCCGGGAGCTGTTTTTT.

This clone was seen only a few times. This chain links TRBV12-5 with TRBJ2-3; the match to TRBD2 covers 11 bases. Trimming cost V 0 bases and J 5 bases; bases outside gene matches: 7. This CDR3 is 17 amino acids long. Germline V gene data show CDR1 as LGHNT and CDR2 as FRNRAP. CDR3 sequence: CASGLVSGRAGLDTQYF. Written as DNA, the CDR3 is TGTGCTAGTGGTTTGGTTAGCGGGAGGGCCGGTCTAGATACGCAGTATTTT.

V usage is TRBV7-2 and J usage is TRBJ2-7; tentatively, D is TRBD2 (6 bases). This CDR3 has 14 amino acids. CDR1 and CDR2 (germline): SGHTA, FQGNSA. V gave up 3 bases and J gave up 1 base, with 10 bases separating them. Here the CDR3 DNA reads TGTGCCAGCAGCTTTACGGGGGTTTCCTACGAGCAGTACTTC. Amino acid sequence: CASSFTGVSYEQYF.

This clone has just one count. This rearrangement joins TRBV2 to TRBJ1-2, with D unclear. Germline CDR1 SNHLY, CDR2 FYNNEI. The CDR3 consists of 12 residues. Trimming shortened V by 3 bases and J by 3 bases, and 5 bases separated the two germline ends. CDR3 DNA: TGTGCCAGCAGTGATACAGACTATGGCTACACCTTC. As protein: CASSDTDYGYTF. Full variable domain (remainder filled in from reference TRBV2 and TRBJ1-2): EPEVTQTPSHQVTQMGQEVILRCVPISNHLYFYWYRQILGQKVEFLVSFYNNEISEKSEIFDDQFSVERPDGSNFTLKIRSTKLEDSAMYFCASSDTDYGYTFGSGTRLTVV.

The table lists this clone with a count of one. V gene TRBV6-6 combines with J gene TRBJ2-1, with TRBD2 identical over 8 bases. The CDR3 extends over 14 amino acids. Unmatched junction bases numbered 9, after V lost 9 bases and J lost 5 bases. In germline, CDR1 is MNHNY, CDR2 SVGAGI (reference sequence). CDR3 DNA: TGTGCCAGTACCGGGCTAGCGGGCGACAATGAGCAGTTCTTC. As protein: CASTGLAGDNEQFF.

The chain employs TRBV21-1 and TRBJ2-1. TRBV21-1 is a pseudogene locus. This CDR3 has 15 amino acids. The DNA of the CDR3 is TGTGCCAGCAGCCCAGAGGACCCCCGGTACAATGAGCAGTTCTTC. Translating gives CASSPEDPRYNEQFF.

The gene calls are TRBV6-5 and TRBJ1-5; D unclear. Germline V CDR1 and CDR2: MNHEY, SVGAGI. The V gene lost 9 bases and the J gene lost 9 bases, with 12 bases spanning the gap. The CDR3 sequence is 11 residues long. This chain's CDR3 is CASENEGPQHF. The CDR3 DNA reads as TGTGCCAGTGAGAATGAGGGGCCCCAGCATTTT.

The CDR3 region is CAWSRPQTGASPYEQYF. The CDR3 nucleotides are TGTGCCTGGAGTAGGCCCCAAACGGGGGCTTCACCCTACGAGCAGTACTTC. This sequence joins TRBV30 and TRBJ2-7; D is tentatively TRBD1 or TRBD2 (6 bases each). V lost 2 bases and J lost 2, with 22 bases in between. This CDR3 contains 17 residues. The germline gives CDR1 GTSNPN, CDR2 SVGIG (reference sequence).

The genes are TRBV5-1 and TRBJ2-1; TRBD2 matches at 11 bases. This CDR3 region has 15 residues. The ends lost 3 bases at V and 12 bases at J; junction bases unmatched: 11. The germline CDR1 and CDR2 sequences are SGHRS and YFSETQ. The CDR3 spells CASSSQGLAGGGQFF. In DNA form, the CDR3 reads TGCGCCAGCAGCTCCCAGGGGCTAGCGGGAGGTGGGCAGTTCTTC.

This chain uses TRBV5-1 with TRBJ2-2; D gene unclear. The length of the CDR3 is 14 residues. Germline assignment: CDR1 SGHRS and CDR2 YFSETQ. Between the trimmed V and J ends, which lost 1 base and 1 base, there was a span of 5 bases. This chain's CDR3 is CASSLWENTGELFF. DNA for the CDR3: TGCGCCAGCAGCTTGTGGGAGAACACCGGGGAGCTGTTTTTT. The full variable domain, completed using reference TRBV5-1 and TRBJ2-2, is KAGVTQTPRYLIKTRGQQVTLSCSPISGHRSVSWYQQTPGQGLQFLFEYFSETQRNKGNFPGRFSGRQFSNSRSEMNVSTLELGDSALYLCASSLWENTGELFFGEGSRLTVL.

The sample holds many counts of this clone. The chain is built from TRBV5-1 and TRBJ1-2; 7 positions match TRBD1. The CDR3 runs to 15 residues. Germline V gene lookup returns CDR1 SGHRS and CDR2 YFSETQ. With 4 bases clipped from V and 5 bases from J, the junction kept 11 bases outside the gene matches. CDR3 nucleotides: TGCGCCAGCAGCCCGACGGCACAGGGGTTATATGGCTACACCTTC. Its translation: CASSPTAQGLYGYTF.

This clone has only a few counts. The gene calls are TRBV21-1 and TRBJ2-7; TRBD2 is the table's D call and was not checked against the DNA. TRBV21-1 is a known pseudogene. The CDR3 covers 17 residues. The CDR3 region has the DNA TGTGCCAGCAGCCGCAGTAGAGGCGATGGCCCCACCTACGAGCAGTACTTC. Encoded protein: CASSRSRGDGPTYEQYF.

The chain joins TRBV6-6 to TRBJ2-1; unclear D gene. The CDR3 is 15 residues long. Trimming removed 6 bases from V and 0 bases from J, with 12 bases in between. Germline V gene sequence: CDR1 MNHNY, CDR2 SVGAGI (reference sequence). The CDR3 here is CASRHGSVSYNEQFF. The CDR3 DNA reads TGTGCCAGCAGACACGGGTCCGTCTCCTACAATGAGCAGTTCTTC.

The CDR3 protein is CASSDRAQSTDTQYF. CDR3 nucleotide sequence: TGTGCCAGCAGCGACAGGGCTCAAAGCACAGATACGCAGTATTTT. The chain couples TRBV6-4 to TRBJ2-3, with 7 positions matching TRBD1. V was clipped by 6 bases and J by 0 bases; unmatched bases: 6. This CDR3 comprises 15 residues. Germline CDR1 is MRHNA and CDR2 is SNTAGT.

The sample holds one count of this clone. The chain employs TRBV2 and TRBJ2-3, with D hard to call. The CDR3 is 12 residues long. Trimming pared 3 bases from V and 6 bases from J, leaving 7 bases between. Germline assignment: CDR1 SNHLY and CDR2 FYNNEI. CDR3 residues: CASSEAWDTQYF. The CDR3 DNA follows: TGTGCCAGCAGTGAGGCCTGGGATACGCAGTATTTT.

The CDR3 is CASSFAGGQDTQYF. CDR3 nucleotides: TGCGCCAGCAGCTTCGCCGGTGGTCAAGATACGCAGTATTTT. The rearrangement links TRBV5-1 to TRBJ2-3; unclear D gene. Germline V gives CDR1 SGHRS, CDR2 YFSETQ. CDR3 length: 14 amino acids. Between the trimmed V and J ends, which lost 2 bases and 5 bases, there was a span of 12 bases.

This clone was seen a few times. This sequence joins TRBV6-1 and TRBJ1-1; D call uncertain. Germline CDR1 and CDR2: MNHNS and SASEGT. This CDR3 is 13 amino acids long. Trimming took off 6 bases at V and 1 base at J, with 9 bases between the two ends. The CDR3 nucleotides read TGTGCCAGCAGCACGCGGGGGAACACTGAAGCTTTCTTT. This codes for CASSTRGNTEAFF.

This clone was observed a single time. The chain combines TRBV7-9 with TRBJ2-1, with D unclear. Trimming removed 5 bases at V and 6 bases at J, with 14 bases between. The CDR3 has 14 amino acids. Germline V gene data show CDR1 as SEHNR and CDR2 as FQNEAQ (reference sequence). The CDR3 region is CASSPGGARNEQFF. CDR3 DNA: TGTGCCAGCAGCCCGGGCGGAGCGCGCAATGAGCAGTTCTTC.